This T cell receptor beta chain was retrieved from a study of cytomegalovirus exposure and HLA in healthy donors. The study's findings and limits: Cytomegalovirus-associated status was assigned to some 180 TCR beta chains. On later analysis, the bulk of CMV-associated TCR beta chains appeared to be HLA-restricted.

The PCR employed 60 Vbeta primers together with 13 Jbeta primers. Source study methods: As a later analysis found, there were 70 million to 100 million unique TCR beta chains, of which some 9.9 million were shared. TCRdb's table, derived via immunoSEQ multiplex PCR, lists solely in-frame clones and lacks some. V and J calls and clone size are copied from that table; D and trimming were computed from the DNA. The table lists 130,000 to 150,000 clones. As concerns this clone: The antigen is undetermined.

The germline CDR1 and CDR2 sequences are LGHNA and YSLEER. Trimming took 0 bases from V and 0 from J, leaving 8 bases between them. This CDR3 has 16 amino acids. Sequencing used PBMCs. The sequence was obtained from a woman between 50 and 59 years old in good health and CMV-seronegative. V usage is TRBV4-3 and J usage is TRBJ2-2, with D unclear. The CDR3 coding sequence is TGCGCCAGCAGCCAAGAAGCGTTCGCGAACACCGGGGAGCTGTTTTTT. This translates into CASSQEAFANTGELFF.